The TCR beta chain described here comes from a study of blood T cell repertoires in COVID-19. At the level of the study: COVID-19 samples, acute and convalescent, were from the United States, Italy and Spain.

In the original workflow: Amplification from reference gene primers served as the basis for estimated nucleated cell counts. Assay used: immunoSEQ multiplex PCR; TCRdb lists only in-frame clones, some missing. That table furnishes V, J and clone size, whereas the DNA furnished D and trimming. The sample consists of some 300,000 clones, 86% of them appearing once. Ages ranged from about 18 to 89 years, with residence in about 24 US areas. Participants were placed into cohorts based on the clinical history they reported. Per germline, CDR1 MNHEY and CDR2 SVGAGI. The germline V and J ends were trimmed by 6 bases and 4 bases, with 12 bases remaining between them. The CDR3 totals 13 residues.

Material: PBMCs or T cells enriched from blood (not recorded which). This chain connects TRBV6-5 to TRBJ1-2; D perhaps matches TRBD1 (6 bases). This clonotype was sampled from a man aged 25 to 45 who had recovered from COVID-19. The CDR3 sequence: CASSLTGRYGYTF. DNA for the CDR3: TGTGCCAGCAGCCTGACAGGACGCTATGGCTACACCTTC.